Each of the 11 T cell receptor beta chains below was sequenced from the same sample in a study of blood T cell repertoires in COVID-19 (dated by TCRdb to about 2020). Library construction relied on the immunoSEQ multiplex PCR assay. TCRdb's version of the immuneACCESS table is confined to in-frame rearrangements and falls short of the full clone set. An unresolved V gene accounts for under half of the shortfall where checked; the remainder is of unknown origin. The sample table holds 150,000 to 200,000 clones, of which roughly nine tenths were seen once. Of the sample, 4% is held by the ten largest clones. The sequencing input was peripheral blood. The receptor set was obtained from a woman in her seventies with acute or convalescent COVID-19.

The chain is built from TRBV9 and TRBJ2-1, with a possible D match to TRBD2 (5 bases). The V end lost 0 bases, the J end lost 0 bases, and 10 bases lay between the germline ends. The germline gives CDR1 SGDLS, CDR2 YYNGEE. The CDR3 is made up of 16 amino acids. The CDR3 is CASSVAGLLSYNEQFF. CDR3 bases: TGTGCCAGCAGCGTAGCCGGACTGCTCTCCTACAATGAGCAGTTCTTC.

The V gene is TRBV7-2, the J gene TRBJ1-2; D gene ambiguous. V shed 1 base and J shed 2 bases, with 11 bases lying between them. This CDR3 comprises 15 residues. Germline V CDR1 and CDR2: SGHTA, FQGNSA. CDR3 sequence: CASSLDPGGNYGYTF. The DNA for the CDR3 is TGTGCCAGCAGCTTAGATCCGGGAGGAAACTATGGCTACACCTTC.

The rearrangement joins TRBV5-5 to TRBJ2-1; 10 bases line up with TRBD2. Trimming removed 0 bases from V and 2 bases from J; junction bases left unmatched: 8. The CDR3 extends over 18 amino acids. Germline lookup yields CDR1 SGHKS and CDR2 YYEKEE (reference sequence). CDR3 region: CASSLDSGRILTYNEQFF. The CDR3 DNA is TGTGCCAGCAGCTTGGATAGCGGGAGGATCCTGACCTACAATGAGCAGTTCTTC.

The chain combines TRBV30 with TRBJ2-7; 7 positions agree with TRBD1. The CDR3 sequence is 14 residues long. The V gene end was trimmed by 2 bases and the J gene end by 2 bases; junction bases not matched to a gene: 6. From germline, CDR1 is GTSNPN and CDR2 SVGIG (reference sequence). The CDR3 nucleotides read TGTGCCTGGAGTTCCGGGACAGCGACCTACGAGCAGTACTTC. It codes for CAWSSGTATYEQYF.

The gene calls are TRBV7-2 and TRBJ2-7; possibly TRBD1 for D (6 bases). Germline CDR1 reads SGHTA; CDR2 reads FQGNSA. V lost 0 bases and J lost 5, with 14 bases in between. The CDR3 consists of 15 residues. The CDR3 here is CASSLARTGLHEQYF. CDR3 nucleotide sequence: TGTGCCAGCAGCTTAGCCAGAACAGGGTTGCACGAGCAGTACTTC.

This chain links TRBV4-3 with TRBJ2-1; TRBD2 agrees at 7 bases. The ends lost 0 bases at V and 8 bases at J; junction bases unmatched: 10. The CDR3 runs to 16 residues. Germline CDR1 is LGHNA and CDR2 is YSLEER. CDR3 region: CASSQDWQGGRDEQFF. CDR3 nucleotides: TGCGCCAGCAGCCAAGATTGGCAGGGAGGGCGGGATGAGCAGTTCTTC.

This clone came up once. The chain combines TRBV21-1 with TRBJ2-1; TRBD2, the table's D call, was not compared with the DNA. TRBV21-1 is shown as a pseudogene. The CDR3 spans 11 residues. The CDR3 nucleotides read TGTGCCAGCAGCCCGTCCGCGAGGAAGTTCTTC. It specifies CASSPSARKFF.

The rearrangement joins TRBV27 to TRBJ1-6; 12 nucleotides agree with TRBD1. V lost 6 bases and J lost 7; bases outside the gene matches: 7. The germline V gene has CDR1 MNHEY and CDR2 SMNVEV (reference sequence). The CDR3 runs 16 residues. The CDR3 here is CASRPPGTGGNSPLHF. DNA for the CDR3: TGTGCCAGCAGACCACCAGGGACAGGGGGCAATTCACCCCTCCACTTT.

The rearrangement links TRBV18 to TRBJ1-6; D is uncertain. This CDR3 has 16 residues. CDR1 and CDR2 (germline): KGHSH, LQKENI. The V end lost 3 bases, the J end lost 5 bases, and 14 bases lay between the germline ends. The DNA for the CDR3 is TGTGCCAGCTCACCTCGGACTGGCGGGGATAATTCACCCCTCCACTTT. It codes for CASSPRTGGDNSPLHF.

This clone was found once. V and J are TRBV18 and TRBJ1-1; D may be TRBD1 (5 bases). Germline CDR1 and CDR2: KGHSH and LQKENI. V lost 2 bases and J lost 6, with 10 bases in between. The CDR3 has 13 residues. CDR3: CASSPEAGPEAFF. The CDR3 DNA reads TGTGCCAGCTCACCAGAAGCAGGGCCTGAAGCTTTCTTT.

Only a few counts were recorded for this clone. The V and J genes are TRBV9 and TRBJ1-2; 7 nucleotides align to TRBD1. CDR3 length: 12 amino acids. J gave up 2 bases and V 6 bases, and 1 base lay outside the gene matches. Germline-derived CDR1 and CDR2 are SGDLS and YYNGEE. The CDR3, as DNA: TGTGCCAGCACACAGGGGAACTATGGCTACACCTTC. Its translation is CASTQGNYGYTF.